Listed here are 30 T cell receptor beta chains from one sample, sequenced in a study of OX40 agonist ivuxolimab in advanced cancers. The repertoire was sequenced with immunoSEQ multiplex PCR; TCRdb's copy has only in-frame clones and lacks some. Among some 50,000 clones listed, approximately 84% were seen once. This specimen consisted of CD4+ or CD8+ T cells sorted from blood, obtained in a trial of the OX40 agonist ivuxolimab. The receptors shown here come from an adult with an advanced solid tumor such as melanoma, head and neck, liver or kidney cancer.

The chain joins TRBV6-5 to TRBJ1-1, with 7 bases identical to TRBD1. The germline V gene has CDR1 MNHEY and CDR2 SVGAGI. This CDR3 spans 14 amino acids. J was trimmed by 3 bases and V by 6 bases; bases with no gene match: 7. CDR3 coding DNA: TGTGCCAGCAGAAACAGGGGCGGGTACACTGAAGCTTTCTTT. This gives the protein CASRNRGGYTEAFF.

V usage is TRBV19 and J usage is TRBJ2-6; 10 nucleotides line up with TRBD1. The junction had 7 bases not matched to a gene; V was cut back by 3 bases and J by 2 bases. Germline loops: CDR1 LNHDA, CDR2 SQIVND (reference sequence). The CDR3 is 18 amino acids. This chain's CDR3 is CASSILYGTGAGANVLTF. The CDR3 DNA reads TGTGCCAGTAGTATTCTCTACGGGACAGGGGCTGGGGCCAACGTCCTGACTTTC.

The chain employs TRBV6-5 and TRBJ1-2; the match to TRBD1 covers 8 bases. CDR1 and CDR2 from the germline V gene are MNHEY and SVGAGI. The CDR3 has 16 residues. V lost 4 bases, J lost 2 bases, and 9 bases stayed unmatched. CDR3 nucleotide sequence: TGTGCCAGCAGTTCGTACCCCGGACAGGGAAACTATGGCTACACCTTC. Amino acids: CASSSYPGQGNYGYTF.

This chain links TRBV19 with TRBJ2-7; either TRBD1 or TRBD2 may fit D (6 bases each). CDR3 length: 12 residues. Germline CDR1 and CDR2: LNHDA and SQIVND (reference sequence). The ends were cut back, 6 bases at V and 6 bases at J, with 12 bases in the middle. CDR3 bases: TGTGCCAGTAGAGGGGGGTCGGGCGAGCAGTACTTC. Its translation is CASRGGSGEQYF.

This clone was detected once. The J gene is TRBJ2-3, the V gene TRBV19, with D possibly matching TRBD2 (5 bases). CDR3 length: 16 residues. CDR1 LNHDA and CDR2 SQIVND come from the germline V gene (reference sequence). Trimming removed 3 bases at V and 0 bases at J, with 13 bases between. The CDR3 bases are TGTGCCAGTAGTATCTACCGTCGGACTAGCACAGATACGCAGTATTTT. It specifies CASSIYRRTSTDTQYF.

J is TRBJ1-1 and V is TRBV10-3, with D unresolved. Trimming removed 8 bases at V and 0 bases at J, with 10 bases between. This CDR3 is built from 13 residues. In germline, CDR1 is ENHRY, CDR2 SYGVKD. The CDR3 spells CAIGGSLNTEAFF. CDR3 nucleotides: TGTGCCATCGGCGGGTCGCTGAACACTGAAGCTTTCTTT.

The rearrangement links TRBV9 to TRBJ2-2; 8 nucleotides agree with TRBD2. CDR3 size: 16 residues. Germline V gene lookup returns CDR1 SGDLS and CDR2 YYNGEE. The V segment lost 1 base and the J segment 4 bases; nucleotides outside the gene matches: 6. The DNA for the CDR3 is TGTGCCAGCAGCGTATTCGCGGGGGGATCCACCGGGGAGCTGTTTTTT. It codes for CASSVFAGGSTGELFF.

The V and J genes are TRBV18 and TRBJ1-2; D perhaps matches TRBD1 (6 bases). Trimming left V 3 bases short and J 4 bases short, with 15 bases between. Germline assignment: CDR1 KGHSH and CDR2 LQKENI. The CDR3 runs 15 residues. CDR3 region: CASSPEGHGSYGYTF. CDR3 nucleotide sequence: TGTGCCAGCTCACCGGAGGGACACGGGAGCTATGGCTACACCTTC. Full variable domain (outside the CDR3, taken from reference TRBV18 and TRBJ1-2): NAGVMQNPRHLVRRRGQEARLRCSPMKGHSHVYWYRQLPEEGLKFMVYLQKENIIDESGMPKERFSAEFPKEGPSILRIQQVVRGDSAAYFCASSPEGHGSYGYTFGSGTRLTVV.

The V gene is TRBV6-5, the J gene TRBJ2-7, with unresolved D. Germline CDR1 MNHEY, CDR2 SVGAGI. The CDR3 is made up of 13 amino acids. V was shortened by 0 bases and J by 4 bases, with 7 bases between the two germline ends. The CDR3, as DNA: TGTGCCAGCAGTTACTCTGGGTCGTACGAGCAGTACTTC. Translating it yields CASSYSGSYEQYF.

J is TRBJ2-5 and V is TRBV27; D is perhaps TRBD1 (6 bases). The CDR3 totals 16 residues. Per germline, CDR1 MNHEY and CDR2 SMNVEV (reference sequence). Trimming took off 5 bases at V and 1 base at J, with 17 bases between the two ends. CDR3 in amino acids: CASSPLIGGPQETQYF. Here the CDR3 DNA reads TGTGCCAGCAGTCCCCTTATAGGGGGTCCCCAAGAGACCCAGTACTTC.

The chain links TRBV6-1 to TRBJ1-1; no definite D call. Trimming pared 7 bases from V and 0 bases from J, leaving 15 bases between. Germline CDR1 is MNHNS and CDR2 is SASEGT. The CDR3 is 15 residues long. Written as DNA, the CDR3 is TGTGCCAGCACACGGCAGGCTGAATTGAACACTGAAGCTTTCTTT. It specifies CASTRQAELNTEAFF.

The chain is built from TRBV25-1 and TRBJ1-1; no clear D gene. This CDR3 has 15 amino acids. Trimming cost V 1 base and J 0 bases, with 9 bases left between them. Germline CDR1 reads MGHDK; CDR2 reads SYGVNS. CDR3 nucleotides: TGTGCCAGCAGTGAATTTAAGAAACTGAACACTGAAGCTTTCTTT. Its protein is CASSEFKKLNTEAFF.

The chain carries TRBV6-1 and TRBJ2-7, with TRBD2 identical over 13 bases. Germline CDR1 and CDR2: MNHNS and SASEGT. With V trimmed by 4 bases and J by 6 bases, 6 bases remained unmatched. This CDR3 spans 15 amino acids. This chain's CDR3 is CASSALLAGGLEQYF. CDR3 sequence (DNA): TGTGCCAGCAGTGCCTTACTAGCGGGAGGGCTCGAGCAGTACTTC.

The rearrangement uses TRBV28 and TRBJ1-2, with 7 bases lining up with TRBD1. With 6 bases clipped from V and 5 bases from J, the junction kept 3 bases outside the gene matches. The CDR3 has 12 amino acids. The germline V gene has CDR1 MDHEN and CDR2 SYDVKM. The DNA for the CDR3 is TGTGCCAGCAGCCAGACAGGGTATGGCTACACCTTC. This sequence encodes CASSQTGYGYTF.

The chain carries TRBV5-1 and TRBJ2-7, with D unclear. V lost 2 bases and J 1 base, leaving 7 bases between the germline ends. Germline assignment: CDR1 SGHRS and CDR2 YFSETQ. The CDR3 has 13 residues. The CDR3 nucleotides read TGCGCCAGCAGCTTCCAAGGGTCCTACGAGCAGTACTTC. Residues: CASSFQGSYEQYF. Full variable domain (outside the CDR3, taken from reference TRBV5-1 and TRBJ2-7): KAGVTQTPRYLIKTRGQQVTLSCSPISGHRSVSWYQQTPGQGLQFLFEYFSETQRNKGNFPGRFSGRQFSNSRSEMNVSTLELGDSALYLCASSFQGSYEQYFGPGTRLTVT.

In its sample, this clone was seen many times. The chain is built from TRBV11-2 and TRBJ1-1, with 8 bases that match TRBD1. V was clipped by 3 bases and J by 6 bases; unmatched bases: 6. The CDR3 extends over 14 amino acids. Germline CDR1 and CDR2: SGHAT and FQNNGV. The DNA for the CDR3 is TGTGCCAGCAGCTTTGGACAGGGAGGGGCTGAAGCTTTCTTT. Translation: CASSFGQGGAEAFF.

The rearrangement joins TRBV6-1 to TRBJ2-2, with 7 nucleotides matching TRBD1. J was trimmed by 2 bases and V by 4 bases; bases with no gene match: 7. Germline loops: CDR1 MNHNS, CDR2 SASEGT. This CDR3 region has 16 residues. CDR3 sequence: CASSGGGLRNTGELFF. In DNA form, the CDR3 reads TGTGCCAGCAGTGGAGGGGGCTTACGTAACACCGGGGAGCTGTTTTTT.

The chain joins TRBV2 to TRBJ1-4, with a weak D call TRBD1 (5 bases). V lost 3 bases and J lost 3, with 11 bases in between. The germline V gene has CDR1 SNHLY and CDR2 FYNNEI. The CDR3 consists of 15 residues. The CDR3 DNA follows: TGTGCCAGCAGTGATGGGGGGAGGTCTAATGAAAAACTGTTTTTT. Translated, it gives CASSDGGRSNEKLFF. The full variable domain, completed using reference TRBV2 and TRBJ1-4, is EPEVTQTPSHQVTQMGQEVILRCVPISNHLYFYWYRQILGQKVEFLVSFYNNEISEKSEIFDDQFSVERPDGSNFTLKIRSTKLEDSAMYFCASSDGGRSNEKLFFGSGTQLSVL.

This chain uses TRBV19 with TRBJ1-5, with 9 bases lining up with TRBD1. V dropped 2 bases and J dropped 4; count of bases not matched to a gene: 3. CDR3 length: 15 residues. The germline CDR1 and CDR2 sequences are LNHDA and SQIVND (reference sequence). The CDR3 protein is CASSIYGQGNQPQHF. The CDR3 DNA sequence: TGTGCCAGTAGTATATACGGACAGGGGAATCAGCCCCAGCATTTT.

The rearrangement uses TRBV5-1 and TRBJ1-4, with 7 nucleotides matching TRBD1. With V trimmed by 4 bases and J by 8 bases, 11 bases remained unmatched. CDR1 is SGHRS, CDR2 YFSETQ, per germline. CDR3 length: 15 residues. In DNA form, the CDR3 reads TGCGCCAGCAGCAGATCGACAGGGTGGGGCGAAAAACTGTTTTTT. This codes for CASSRSTGWGEKLFF.

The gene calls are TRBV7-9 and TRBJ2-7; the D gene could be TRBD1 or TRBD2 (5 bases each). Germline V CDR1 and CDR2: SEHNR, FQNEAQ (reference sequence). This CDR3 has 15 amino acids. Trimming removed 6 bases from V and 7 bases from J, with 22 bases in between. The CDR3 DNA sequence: TGTGCCAGCAGGTCTTTGGGACCGATCGTCCCGGAGCAGTACTTC. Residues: CASRSLGPIVPEQYF.

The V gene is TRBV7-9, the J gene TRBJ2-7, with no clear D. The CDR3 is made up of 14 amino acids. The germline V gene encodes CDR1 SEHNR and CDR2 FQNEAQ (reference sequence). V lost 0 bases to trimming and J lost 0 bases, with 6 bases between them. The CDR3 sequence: CASSLAGYSYEQYF. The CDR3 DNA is TGTGCCAGCAGCTTAGCAGGGTACTCCTACGAGCAGTACTTC. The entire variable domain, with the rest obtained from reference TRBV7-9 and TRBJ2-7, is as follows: DTGVSQNPRHKITKRGQNVTFRCDPISEHNRLYWYRQTLGQGPEFLTYFQNEAQLEKSRLLSDRFSAERPKGSFSTLEIQRTEQGDSAMYLCASSLAGYSYEQYFGPGTRLTVT.

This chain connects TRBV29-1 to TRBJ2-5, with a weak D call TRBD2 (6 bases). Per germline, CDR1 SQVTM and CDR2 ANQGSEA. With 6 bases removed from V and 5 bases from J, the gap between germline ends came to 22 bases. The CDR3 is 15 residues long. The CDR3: CSVSGGLRAAETQYF. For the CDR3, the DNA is TGCAGCGTGAGTGGGGGGTTGAGAGCGGCTGAGACCCAGTACTTC.

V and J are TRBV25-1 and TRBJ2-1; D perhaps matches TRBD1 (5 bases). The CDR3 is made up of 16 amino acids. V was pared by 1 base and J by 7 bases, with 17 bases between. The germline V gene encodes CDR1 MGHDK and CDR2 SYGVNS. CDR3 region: CASSELGQGLPNEQFF. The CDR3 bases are TGTGCCAGCAGTGAATTGGGCCAGGGTCTTCCGAATGAGCAGTTCTTC.

CDR3 region: CASSARLAGGLSEQYF. The CDR3 DNA follows: TGTGCCAGCAGCGCGCGACTAGCGGGAGGGCTGTCCGAGCAGTACTTC. V and J are TRBV9 and TRBJ2-7; 14 bases fit TRBD2. Germline assignment: CDR1 SGDLS and CDR2 YYNGEE. Germline trimming cut 3 bases from V and 6 bases from J; bases unmatched to any gene: 8. The CDR3 is 16 amino acids.

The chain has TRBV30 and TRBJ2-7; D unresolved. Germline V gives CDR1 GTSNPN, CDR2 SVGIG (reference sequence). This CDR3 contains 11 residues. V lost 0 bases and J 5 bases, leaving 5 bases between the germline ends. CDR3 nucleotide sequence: TGTGCCTGGAGTGTACACAACGAGCAGTACTTC. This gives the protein CAWSVHNEQYF.

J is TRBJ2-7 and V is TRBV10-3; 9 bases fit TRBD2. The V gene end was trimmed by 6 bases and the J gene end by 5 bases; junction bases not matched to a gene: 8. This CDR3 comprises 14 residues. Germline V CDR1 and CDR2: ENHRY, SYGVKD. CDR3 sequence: CAISRSGGLDEQYF. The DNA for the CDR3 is TGTGCCATCAGCCGGAGCGGGGGGCTGGACGAGCAGTACTTC.

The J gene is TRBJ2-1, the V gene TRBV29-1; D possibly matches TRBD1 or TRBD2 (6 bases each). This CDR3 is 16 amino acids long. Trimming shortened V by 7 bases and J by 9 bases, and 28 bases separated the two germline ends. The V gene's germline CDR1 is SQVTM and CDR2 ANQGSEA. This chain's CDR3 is CSGGAGRAEQETEQFF. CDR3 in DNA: TGCAGCGGGGGGGCAGGTAGGGCCGAGCAAGAGACTGAGCAGTTCTTC.

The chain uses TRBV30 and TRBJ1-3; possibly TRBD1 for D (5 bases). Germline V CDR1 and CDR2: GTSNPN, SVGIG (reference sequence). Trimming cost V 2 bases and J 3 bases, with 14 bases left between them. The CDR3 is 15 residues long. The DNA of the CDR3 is TGTGCCTGGAGTCTCACAGGAGCCCTTGGAAACACCATATATTTT. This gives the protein CAWSLTGALGNTIYF.

The CDR3 reads CASSYFQASTVTEAFF. The CDR3 region has the DNA TGTGCCAGCAGTTACTTTCAGGCGAGCACCGTCACTGAAGCTTTCTTT. The chain joins TRBV6-6 to TRBJ1-1; D is unclear. This CDR3 has 16 amino acids. Trimming pared 1 base from V and 4 bases from J, leaving 16 bases between. Germline V gene data show CDR1 as MNHNY and CDR2 as SVGAGI (reference sequence).